These T cell receptor beta chains were read from a single sample in a study of blood T cell repertoires in COVID-19. Clones were sequenced by immunoSEQ multiplex PCR, and TCRdb holds only the in-frame ones, with some missing. The data contain more than 200,000 clones, about 88% of them seen just once; the ten biggest clones take up approximately 1.7%. The sample was peripheral blood. The receptors derive from a man in his sixties or seventies with acute or convalescent COVID-19. CDR3s include the opening cysteine and the closing phenylalanine or tryptophan. The D gene is left open where the match is weak. For some rows the clone size is stated as once, few or many, or as a class when expanded; others skip it.

TGCGCCAGCAGCTTGATGGGACAGGGAAATTACGAGCAGTACTTC | CASSLMGQGNYEQYF | TRBV5-1 | TRBD1 | TRBJ2-7 | -
TGTGCCAGCAGCTTGGGACTAGCGGGGCAAGAGACCCAGTACTTC | CASSLGLAGQETQYF | TRBV7-3 | TRBD2 | TRBJ2-5 | -
TGTGCCAGCTCACCAGTGACCAGGACTGAAGCTTTCTTT | CASSPVTRTEAFF | TRBV18 | - | TRBJ1-1 | -
TGTGCCAGCAGCTTCGGGACTGGAGATACGCAGTATTTT | CASSFGTGDTQYF | TRBV7-9 | - | TRBJ2-3 | -
TGTGCCAGCAGCTTGGCCGGGTCCTTACGAGGTGAGCAGTTCTTC | CASSLAGSLRGEQFF | TRBV7-8 | - | TRBJ2-1 | -
TGCAGCGGGGGGAAGCGGGAGCAAGGCTACACCTTC | CSGGKREQGYTF | TRBV29-1 | - | TRBJ1-2 | -
TGTGCCACCAGTGACCCTAGACCGACTCTCTCATCCTACGAGCAGTACTTC | CATSDPRPTLSSYEQYF | TRBV24-1 | - | TRBJ2-7 | -
TGTGCCAGCAGCTTACGACAGGTTAATGGCTACACCTTC | CASSLRQVNGYTF | TRBV7-2 | - | TRBJ1-2 | few
TGTGCCAGAAGCTCCGGGTTGTGCAGTCCCCAATGCACAGATACGCAGTATTTT | CARSSGLCSPQCTDTQYF | TRBV5-3 | - | TRBJ2-3 | -
TGTGCCAGCAGCGCGGGGGGGACCCAGTACTTC | CASSAGGTQYF | TRBV5-4 | TRBD2 | TRBJ2-5 | -
TGTGCCAGCAGTGACGGCGGCTATGGCTACACCTTC | CASSDGGYGYTF | TRBV6-4 | - | TRBJ1-2 | -
TGTGCCAGCAGTGAATTACGAGGGGGCCTATCCAACACTGAAGCTTTCTTT | CASSELRGGLSNTEAFF | TRBV6-1 | TRBD1 | TRBJ1-1 | -
TGTGCCAGCTCACCGGGAGAGACCGGCTCCGCAGATACGCAGTATTTT | CASSPGETGSADTQYF | TRBV18 | - | TRBJ2-3 | -
TGCGCCAGCAGCCAAGATTTTGGTGGGACAGTACTATACGAGCAGTACTTC | CASSQDFGGTVLYEQYF | TRBV4-3 | TRBD1 | TRBJ2-7 | -
TGTGCCAGCAGCTTAGTGGAGGGTCAGCCCCAGCATTTT | CASSLVEGQPQHF | TRBV11-1 | - | TRBJ1-5 | -
TGTGCCAGCAGCAAGAGGGGACAGGGGATTGCTGGGGCCAACGTCCTGACTTTC | CASSKRGQGIAGANVLTF | TRBV21-1 | - | TRBJ2-6 | -
TGCGCCAGCAGCTTGGCCAGGGGAGACCAAGAGACCCAGTACTTC | CASSLARGDQETQYF | TRBV5-1 | - | TRBJ2-5 | -
TGTGCCAGTAGTACGGACAGGGATCGCGGGGAGCTGTTTTTT | CASSTDRDRGELFF | TRBV19 | TRBD1 | TRBJ2-2 | -
TGTGCCACCAGCAAAGAGTGGGGGGGCAGTGCCGGGGAGCTGTTTTTT | CATSKEWGGSAGELFF | TRBV15 | - | TRBJ2-2 | -
TGTGCCAGCAGTAACCCAGAGAACACTGAAGCTTTCTTT | CASSNPENTEAFF | TRBV6-5 | - | TRBJ1-1 | -
TGCGCCAGCTCAGGGGAGGGAAATGAGCAGTTCTTC | CASSGEGNEQFF | TRBV5-1 | - | TRBJ2-1 | -
TGTGCCAGCAGCTCGGGGCAGGGGTCAAACACTGAAGCTTTCTTT | CASSSGQGSNTEAFF | TRBV11-3 | - | TRBJ1-1 | few
TGTGCCAGCAACCTTGAGGAGGGGAACTATGGCTACACCTTC | CASNLEEGNYGYTF | TRBV7-2 | - | TRBJ1-2 | -
TGTGCCAGCAGTGACCAGGAACTCTACGAGCAGTACTTC | CASSDQELYEQYF | TRBV6-1 | - | TRBJ2-7 | -
TGTGCCAGTAGTATAGGGGCGGCCAGGGGTCAGCCCCAGCATTTT | CASSIGAARGQPQHF | TRBV19 | - | TRBJ1-5 | -
TGTGCCAGCAGTTACGGGGCTAGCGGGAGCCACGAGCAGTACTTC | CASSYGASGSHEQYF | TRBV6-2/TRBV6-3 | TRBD2 | TRBJ2-7 | -
TGTGCCAGCAGCCTTAGCGGGAGAGTCGAAGAGACCCAGTACTTC | CASSLSGRVEETQYF | TRBV7-2 | TRBD2 | TRBJ2-5 | -
TGTGCCAGCTCACCCTCACTAGCGGGAGGGCTATACGAGCAGTACTTC | CASSPSLAGGLYEQYF | TRBV18 | TRBD2 | TRBJ2-7 | -